This entry lists 17 T cell receptor beta chains sequenced from one sample in a study of blood T cell repertoires in COVID-19. Assay: immunoSEQ multiplex PCR; the TCRdb copy retains only in-frame clones and omits some. The sample comprises about 310,000 clones, 85% of which are singletons, and over 1.5% rests with the top ten. The sequenced material came from PBMCs or T cells enriched from blood (not recorded which). These receptors came from a woman in her twenties or thirties who had been exposed to COVID-19.

Here the CDR3 DNA reads TGCGCCAGCAGCTTGTTGGGGACAGGGGGTGGTTACGAGCAGTACTTC. Its translation is CASSLLGTGGGYEQYF. V usage is TRBV5-1 and J usage is TRBJ2-7; 11 bases align to TRBD1. The junction had 7 bases not matched to a gene; V was cut back by 1 base and J by 4 bases. Germline V gene lookup returns CDR1 SGHRS and CDR2 YFSETQ. The CDR3 is 16 amino acids. Full variable domain (rest looked up from reference TRBV5-1 and TRBJ2-7): KAGVTQTPRYLIKTRGQQVTLSCSPISGHRSVSWYQQTPGQGLQFLFEYFSETQRNKGNFPGRFSGRQFSNSRSEMNVSTLELGDSALYLCASSLLGTGGGYEQYFGPGTRLTVT.

The chain recombines TRBV24-1 with TRBJ2-3, with a possible D match to TRBD1 (6 bases). CDR1 and CDR2 (germline): KGHDR, SFDVKD. Trimming took 5 bases from V and 0 from J, leaving 8 bases between them. This CDR3 is 14 amino acids long. The CDR3, as DNA: TGTGCCACCAGTGGAGGACAGAGCACAGATACGCAGTATTTT. Its translation: CATSGGQSTDTQYF.

DNA of the CDR3: TGTGCCAGCAGCCCTTCGGGGTCCCCCATATCCGGCTACACCTTC. Residues: CASSPSGSPISGYTF. V usage is TRBV3-1 (or the pseudogene TRBV3-2) and J usage is TRBJ1-2; D gene ambiguous. Germline V lookup: CDR1 LGHDT, CDR2 YNNKEL (reference sequence). Trimming cost V 4 bases and J 8 bases, with 20 bases left between them. The CDR3 loop spans 15 amino acids.

This sequence joins TRBV5-4 and TRBJ1-2; D unresolved. From germline, CDR1 is SGHNT and CDR2 YYREEE (reference sequence). V was clipped by 0 bases and J by 4 bases, with 10 bases between them. CDR3 length equals 14 residues. The CDR3, as DNA: TGTGCCAGCAGCTTGGCTGAGGCGGGCTATGGCTACACCTTC. This sequence encodes CASSLAEAGYGYTF. The entire variable domain, with the rest obtained from reference TRBV5-4 and TRBJ1-2, is as follows: ETGVTQSPTHLIKTRGQQVTLRCSSQSGHNTVSWYQQALGQGPQFIFQYYREEENGRGNFPPRFSGLQFPNYSSELNVNALELDDSALYLCASSLAEAGYGYTFGSGTRLTVV.

J is TRBJ1-2 and V is TRBV28, with D perhaps matching TRBD1 (5 bases). Germline V CDR1 and CDR2: MDHEN, SYDVKM. Trimming shortened V by 5 bases and J by 1 base, and 11 bases separated the two germline ends. This CDR3 has 14 residues. CDR3: CASSDKQVNYGYTF. For the CDR3, the DNA is TGTGCCAGCAGTGACAAACAGGTTAACTATGGCTACACCTTC.

The chain has TRBV5-5 and TRBJ1-6; the match to TRBD1 covers 9 bases. The CDR3 totals 14 residues. CDR1 and CDR2 (germline): SGHKS, YYEKEE (reference sequence). V was pared by 2 bases and J by 8 bases, with 2 bases of the junction left unmatched. The CDR3 coding sequence is TGTGCCAGCAGCTTCCGGGACAGGGATTCACCCCTCCACTTT. Its translation is CASSFRDRDSPLHF.

V and J are TRBV4-1 and TRBJ2-3; 7 bases line up with TRBD2. Trimming took 4 bases from V and 2 from J; bases not matched to a gene: 12. Germline CDR1 is MGHRA and CDR2 is YSYEKL. The CDR3 covers 17 residues. The CDR3 DNA follows: TGCGCCAGCAGCCTTTCCGCAGGGCGGGGGATCACAGATACGCAGTATTTT. Residues: CASSLSAGRGITDTQYF.

The rearrangement uses TRBV19 and TRBJ2-1, with 8 nucleotides matching TRBD2. The CDR3 runs 19 residues. V shed 5 bases, J shed 0 bases, and the junction held 15 bases outside the gene matches. Germline loops: CDR1 LNHDA, CDR2 SQIVND (reference sequence). In nucleotides, the CDR3 is TGTGCCAGTAGTGTGGCGGCTAGCGGGTCTCTTGGCTCCTACAATGAGCAGTTCTTC. It is translated as CASSVAASGSLGSYNEQFF.

This clone was detected a few times. The chain combines TRBV27 with TRBJ1-1, with D hard to call. Germline V gene data show CDR1 as MNHEY and CDR2 as SMNVEV (reference sequence). The CDR3 is 15 amino acids. Trimming removed 2 bases from V and 5 bases from J, with 15 bases in between. For the CDR3, the DNA is TGTGCCAGCAGTTTAGCATTGGGAGGTAAGACTGAAGCTTTCTTT. Translated, it gives CASSLALGGKTEAFF.

This clone was seen many times. The V call is TRBV29-1, the J call TRBJ1-4; 9 nucleotides match TRBD1. The CDR3 is 13 amino acids. V lost 7 bases and J lost 8; bases outside the gene matches: 8. Germline V CDR1 and CDR2: SQVTM, ANQGSEA. The DNA of the CDR3 is TGCAGCGCTCGACAGGGGGGTTCCGAAAAACTGTTTTTT. Amino acid sequence: CSARQGGSEKLFF.

The chain joins TRBV5-1 to TRBJ1-3; D might be TRBD1 (5 bases). From germline, CDR1 is SGHRS and CDR2 YFSETQ. The V gene lost 4 bases and the J gene lost 7 bases, with 18 bases spanning the gap. The CDR3 loop spans 15 amino acids. The CDR3 nucleotides read TGCGCCAGCAGCCCTATCCCAGGGCACTGGAACACCATATATTTT. Amino acids: CASSPIPGHWNTIYF. The variable domain in full, completed from reference TRBV5-1 and TRBJ1-3, reads KAGVTQTPRYLIKTRGQQVTLSCSPISGHRSVSWYQQTPGQGLQFLFEYFSETQRNKGNFPGRFSGRQFSNSRSEMNVSTLELGDSALYLCASSPIPGHWNTIYFGEGSWLTVV.

This chain links TRBV4-2 with TRBJ2-6; 8 bases line up with TRBD1. CDR1 LGHNA and CDR2 YNFKEQ come from the germline V gene. The CDR3 is 21 amino acids. After removal of 3 bases from V and 0 bases from J, the junction contained 16 bases not matched to a gene. CDR3: CASSHPFKPGQAVSGANVLTF. The CDR3 DNA reads TGTGCCAGCAGCCATCCCTTCAAACCGGGACAGGCCGTCTCTGGGGCCAACGTCCTGACTTTC.

At least ten counts were recorded for this clone. CDR3 residues: CASSLVGVMAEQYF. The CDR3 DNA sequence: TGTGCCAGCAGCTTGGTCGGGGTTATGGCCGAGCAGTACTTC. The chain recombines TRBV5-4 with TRBJ2-7, with a possible D match to TRBD2 (5 bases). Germline CDR1 SGHNT, CDR2 YYREEE (reference sequence). There are 14 residues in the CDR3. Deletions cut 0 bases from V and 6 bases from J, with 13 bases between.

This clone was picked up a small number of times. The rearrangement joins TRBV30 to TRBJ1-2, with TRBD1 matching over 9 bases. CDR1 is GTSNPN and CDR2 is SVGIG in the germline V gene (reference sequence). The CDR3 loop spans 12 amino acids. Losses at the gene ends were 2 bases for V and 8 bases for J; bases not matched to a gene: 3. CDR3 in amino acids: CAWSPGQGGYTF. CDR3 sequence (DNA): TGTGCCTGGAGTCCGGGACAGGGAGGCTACACCTTC.

The V call is TRBV4-1, the J call TRBJ1-6; TRBD1 matches at 8 bases. The V gene's germline CDR1 is MGHRA and CDR2 YSYEKL. With V trimmed by 3 bases and J by 5 bases, 3 bases remained unmatched. CDR3 length: 15 residues. Here the CDR3 reads CASSHPQGDNSPLHF. The CDR3 coding sequence is TGCGCCAGCAGCCACCCACAGGGGGATAATTCACCCCTCCACTTT.

V and J are TRBV11-2 and TRBJ2-3; 7 bases align to TRBD2. This CDR3 is built from 16 residues. V lost 2 bases, J lost 1 base, and 6 bases stayed unmatched. The germline V gene has CDR1 SGHAT and CDR2 FQNNGV. CDR3 loop: CASSLIKAGGTDTQYF. CDR3 DNA: TGTGCCAGCAGCTTAATCAAGGCGGGGGGCACAGATACGCAGTATTTT.

V is TRBV5-1 and J is TRBJ2-7; 7 positions match TRBD1. Germline V CDR1 and CDR2: SGHRS, YFSETQ. The CDR3 runs 13 residues. J was trimmed by 3 bases and V by 3 bases; bases with no gene match: 3. The CDR3 loop reads CASSWGTVYEQYF. In DNA form, the CDR3 reads TGCGCCAGCAGCTGGGGGACAGTCTACGAGCAGTACTTC. The variable domain in full, completed from reference TRBV5-1 and TRBJ2-7, reads KAGVTQTPRYLIKTRGQQVTLSCSPISGHRSVSWYQQTPGQGLQFLFEYFSETQRNKGNFPGRFSGRQFSNSRSEMNVSTLELGDSALYLCASSWGTVYEQYFGPGTRLTVT.